Listed below are T cell receptor beta chains from one sample, sequenced in a study of blood T cell repertoires in COVID-19. Sequencing used immunoSEQ multiplex PCR; TCRdb keeps in-frame clones, though not all of them. The table lists about 480,000 clones, approximately 90% of them singletons, with approximately 2% in the top ten. The sample was PBMCs or T cells enriched from blood (not recorded which). These receptors all stem from a woman between 40 and 55 years old who had recovered from COVID-19. Each CDR3 is given with its conserved first and last residue. The D gene is left open where the match is weak. Part of the rows lack a size; the others show once, few, many or a class for expanded clones.

TRBD1 | TRBJ1-1 | NA | TRBV18 | TGTGCCAGCTCACCACGGACAGGGGCCAACACTGAAGCTTTCTTT | CASSPRTGANTEAFF
TRBD1 | TRBJ1-2 | NA | TRBV3-1/TRBV3-2 | TGTGCCAGCAGCTTAACAGGGGGCGCGGGCCGCTACACCTTC | CASSLTGGAGRYTF
TRBD2 | TRBJ2-1 | NA | TRBV11-2 | TGTGCCAGCAGCTTGGGACTAGCGGGAGAAGATGAGCAGTTCTTC | CASSLGLAGEDEQFF
TRBD1 | TRBJ1-5 | NA | TRBV6-5 | TGTGCCAGCAGTTCTCACAGGGGGCTGAGCAATCAGCCCCAGCATTTT | CASSSHRGLSNQPQHF
TRBD2 | TRBJ2-5 | NA | TRBV25-1 | TGTGCCAGCAGTGATCGGCTAGCGGGAGGGAGGGGTGAGACCCAGTACTTC | CASSDRLAGGRGETQYF
TRBD1 | TRBJ2-1 | NA | TRBV10-1 | TGCGCCAGCAGTGAGGCCGGGACAGGGTACAATGAGCAGTTCTTC | CASSEAGTGYNEQFF
NA | TRBJ1-1 | NA | TRBV15 | TGTGCCACCAGCCCCCGGCAGGGAGGCACTGAAGCTTTCTTT | CATSPRQGGTEAFF
NA | TRBJ1-1 | NA | TRBV4-1 | TGCGCCAGCAGCCAGACTCGTGGGGGCATGAACACTGAAGCTTTCTTT | CASSQTRGGMNTEAFF
NA | TRBJ2-3 | once | TRBV6-4 | TGTGCCAGCAGTGCCAGATACACAGATACGCAGTATTTT | CASSARYTDTQYF
NA | TRBJ1-5 | NA | TRBV5-4 | TGTGCCAGCAGCGCGAGACAGGTTCAGCCCCAGCATTTT | CASSARQVQPQHF
TRBD1 | TRBJ1-4 | NA | TRBV11-2 | TGTGCCAGCAGCCTTAGTACAGGGGGCGGTGAAAAACTGTTTTTT | CASSLSTGGGEKLFF
TRBD1 | TRBJ2-7 | NA | TRBV30 | TGTGCCTGGAGTGGAGTGGGACAGGGAGGCTACGAGCAGTACTTC | CAWSGVGQGGYEQYF
TRBD1 | TRBJ1-2 | NA | TRBV2 | TGTGCCAGCAGTGAAGGTCCGGGACAGGGAGACTATGGCTACACCTTC | CASSEGPGQGDYGYTF
TRBD1 | TRBJ1-2 | few | TRBV5-1 | TGCGCCAGCAGCTTTACAGGGGTTTGGGGCTACACCTTC | CASSFTGVWGYTF
NA | TRBJ2-4 | once | TRBV6-2/TRBV6-3 | TGTGCCAGCAGTTACGACAGTCTAGCCAAAAACATTCAGTACTTC | CASSYDSLAKNIQYF
NA | TRBJ1-3 | NA | TRBV19 | TGTGCCAGTAGTATTCTTATGAGCTCTGGAAACACCATATATTTT | CASSILMSSGNTIYF
NA | TRBJ1-2 | NA | TRBV3-1/TRBV3-2 | TGTGCCAGCAGCCAAGATCCGAGACAGGCCTACCTTAGGGGCTACACCTTC | CASSQDPRQAYLRGYTF
TRBD2 | TRBJ2-7 | NA | TRBV14 | TGTGCCAGCAGCCCTAGCGGCTACGAGCAGTACTTC | CASSPSGYEQYF
NA | TRBJ2-1 | NA | TRBV6-5 | TGTGCCAGCAGTTACTTCCCCACGGTCAATGAGCAGTTCTTC | CASSYFPTVNEQFF
NA | TRBJ1-2 | NA | TRBV30 | TGTGCCTGGAGACAGGCCCCTAACTATGGCTACACCTTC | CAWRQAPNYGYTF
NA | TRBJ2-7 | NA | TRBV7-9 | TGTGCCAGCAGCCCGAGGGTGACGATCTACGAGCAGTACTTC | CASSPRVTIYEQYF
TRBD1 | TRBJ1-5 | NA | TRBV24-1 | TGTGCCACCAGTGGCCCGGGACAGGGTGGCCAGCCCCAGCATTTT | CATSGPGQGGQPQHF
NA | TRBJ1-2 | once | TRBV5-1 | TGCGCCAGCAGCCAACCTGACAGGCTGAACTATGGCTACACCTTC | CASSQPDRLNYGYTF
TRBD1 | TRBJ1-1 | NA | TRBV14 | TGTGCCAGCAGCCAACACAGGGGGCTTCAGAAGAACACTGAAGCTTTCTTT | CASSQHRGLQKNTEAFF
NA | TRBJ2-5 | NA | TRBV5-1 | TGCGCCAGCAGCTTGGCTCAAGAGACCCAGTACTTC | CASSLAQETQYF
TRBD2 | TRBJ2-7 | NA | TRBV18 | TGTGCCAGCTCACCAAGTCCAGCGGGAAGCTCCTACGAGCAGTACTTC | CASSPSPAGSSYEQYF